This T cell receptor (beta chain) was sequenced in a study of blood T cells in healthy people across ages. PCR was performed a second time for about 7 to 11 cycles using a sample-barcoded 5' primer and a J-beta primer mix. TCRdb called the 5' RACE reads again in MiXCR, with one record for every CDR3 protein. The data contain hundreds of thousands of distinct CDR3 sequences, approximately 44% of them singletons. Concerning this clonotype itself: One end of the junction is discordant with germline, which a read error may explain.

Germline V gives CDR1 SGDLS, CDR2 YYNGEE. CDR3 length: 17 residues. The clonotype was recovered from a man aged 55 to 70 in good health. Sample: blood. The gene calls are TRBV9 and TRBJ1-1; tentative D call: TRBD1 (5 bases). The CDR3 sequence: CASNVEPFGTFNAEAFF. CDR3 DNA: TGTGCCAGCAACGTAGAGCCCTTCGGGACGTTTAATGCTGAAGCTTTCTTT.